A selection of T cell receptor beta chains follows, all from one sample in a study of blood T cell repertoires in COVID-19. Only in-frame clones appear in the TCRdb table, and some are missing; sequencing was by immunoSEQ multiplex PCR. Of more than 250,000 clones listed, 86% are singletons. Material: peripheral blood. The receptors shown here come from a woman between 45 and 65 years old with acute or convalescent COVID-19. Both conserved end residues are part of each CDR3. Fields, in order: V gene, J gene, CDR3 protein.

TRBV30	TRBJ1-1	CACETGMNTEAFF
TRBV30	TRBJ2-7	CAWSVPGSYEQYF
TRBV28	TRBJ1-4	CASSLTGFEKLFF
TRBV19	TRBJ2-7	CATGQGANYEQYF
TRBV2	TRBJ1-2	CASSGVNYGYTF
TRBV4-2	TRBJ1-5	CASSPSISLTASNQPQHF
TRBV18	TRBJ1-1	CASSPQTEEAFF
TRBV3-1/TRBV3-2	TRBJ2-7	CASSRLTSGSSEQYF
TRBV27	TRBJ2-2	CASSRLTGELFF
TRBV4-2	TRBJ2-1	CASSQTGTGASEQFF
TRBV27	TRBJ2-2	CASSLFPGGANTGELFF
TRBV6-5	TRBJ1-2	CASRLDRVEGYTF
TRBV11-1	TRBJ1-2	CASSLAGQYNYGYTF
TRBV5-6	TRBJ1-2	CASSGAGDYGYTF
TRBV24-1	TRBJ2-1	CATQQGWTSGRAVFF
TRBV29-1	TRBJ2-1	CSVEVQGANNEQFF
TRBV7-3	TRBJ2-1	CASSPQRNNNEQFF
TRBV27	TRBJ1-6	CASSLFRGSAPLHF
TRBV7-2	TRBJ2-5	CASSSPGRAETQYF
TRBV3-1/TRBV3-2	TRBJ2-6	CASSQDTDRGRSGANVLTF
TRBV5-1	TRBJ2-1	CASSLMKREDYNEQFF
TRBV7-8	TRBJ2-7	CASSLRTSGREGGPYEQYF
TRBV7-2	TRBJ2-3	CASSFRGLQDTQYF
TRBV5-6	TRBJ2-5	CASSSGSTKETQYF
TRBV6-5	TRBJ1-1	CASRPTGIGTEAFF
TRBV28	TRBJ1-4	CASSLSQNEKLFF
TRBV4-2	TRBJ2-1	CASSQDNIGSSYNEQFF
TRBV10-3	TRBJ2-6	CAISVQGLPGGANVLTF
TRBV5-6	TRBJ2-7	CASSSPPGWGIYEQYF
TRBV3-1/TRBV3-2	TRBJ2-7	CASSPLRSGYEQYF
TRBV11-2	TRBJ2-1	CASSHTSGWQFF
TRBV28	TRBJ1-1	CASSFGGSNTEAFF
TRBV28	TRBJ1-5	CASTAQQGFRHQPQHF
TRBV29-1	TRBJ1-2	CSVLQGAYSYGYTF
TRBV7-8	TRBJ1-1	CASMGQGGTEAFF
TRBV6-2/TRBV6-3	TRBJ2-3	CASSPRGGWTDTQYF
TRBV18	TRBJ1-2	CASSPAMGQGYGYTF
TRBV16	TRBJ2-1	CASSQFEGLAGRSSYNEQFF
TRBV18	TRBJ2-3	CASSPPGTLTGTDTQYF
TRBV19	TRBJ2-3	CASSIVGGEDTQYF
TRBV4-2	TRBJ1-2	CASSRGQGGNYGYTF
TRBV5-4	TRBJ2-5	CASSLGTGLAGAGETQYF
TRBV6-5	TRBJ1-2	CASSYGGNYGYTF
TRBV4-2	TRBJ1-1	CASSQDGGQMNTEAFF